This TCR beta chain was documented in a study of blood T cells in healthy people across ages. As to this clonotype: Its antigen remains unknown.

Per-sample yields of isolated PBMCs were at least 6.5 million. For the second PCR, which ran for about 7 to 11 cycles, a sample-barcoded 5' primer and a J-beta primer mix were used. MiXCR, run by TCRdb on the 5' RACE reads, gives a single entry per CDR3 protein. This sample has about 770,000 distinct CDR3 sequences, with 44% found just once. Points from the study as a whole: Aged donors had fewer naive CD4+ cells and lower diversity than long-lived donors.

CDR3 length: 17 residues. Per germline, CDR1 DFQATT and CDR2 SNEGSKA (reference sequence). V lost 3 bases, J lost 1 base, and 21 bases lay in between. The genes are TRBV20-1 and TRBJ1-1; weak D call: TRBD1 (6 bases). This TCR came from a man aged 55 to 69 in good health. Sequencing was carried out using blood. The CDR3 sequence is CSARSFSGDGGNTEAFF. CDR3 nucleotide sequence: TGCAGTGCTAGGTCTTTCTCAGGGGACGGGGGGAACACTGAAGCTTTCTTT.